This T cell receptor (beta chain) comes out of a study of CD8+ T cells in alopecia areata. Study in general: Treated patients were scored for severity by percent of scalp affected.

Regarding the study as a whole: Higher clonality and more expanded CD8+ clones appeared in lesional than normal scalp.

Following RNA extraction, reverse transcription yielded cDNA that acted as the sequencing template. The data were produced by immunoSEQ multiplex PCR, yet TCRdb's version contains in-frame clones alone and is incomplete. This sample has about 120,000 clones, with 53% found just once. As to this clone: Antigen specificity is unknown.

Treatment described: oral pan-JAK inhibitor, 5-10 mg twice daily. From alopecia areata patients, lesional scalp punch biopsies and peripheral blood were collected. Investigators sorted PBMCs to obtain both CD4+ and CD8+ T cells. V was clipped by 5 bases and J by 7 bases, with 19 bases between them. The CDR3 has 14 amino acids. In germline, CDR1 is SGHDT, CDR2 YYEEEE. The receptor comes from a human donor with alopecia areata. The sequencing used CD4+ T cells sorted from blood, collected at week 4, from a patient treated with tofacitinib. This rearrangement joins TRBV5-6 to TRBJ2-7; D unclear. CDR3 nucleotide sequence: TGTGCCAGCAGTTCCTGGGCCCCCCCTTGGGAGCAGTACTTC. Its protein is CASSSWAPPWEQYF.